A selection of T cell receptor beta chains follows, all from one sample in a study of blood T cell repertoires in COVID-19. Generated by immunoSEQ multiplex PCR, the TCRdb table keeps only in-frame clones and is missing some. Here the sample spans 250,000 to 300,000 clones, approximately 90% being singletons. Sequenced input: PBMCs or T cells enriched from blood (not recorded which). These receptor sequences come from a man in his forties who had recovered from COVID-19. Each CDR3 is given without its conserved first and last residue. D genes are given only for firm matches.

V | D | CDR3
TRBV6-5 | TRBD1 | ASRPDRSNQPQH
TRBV27 | TRBD1 | ASSTDRGRTNIQY
TRBV11-2 | NA | ASSSQLRGVIEKETQY
TRBV9 | TRBD1 | ASSVGTANEQY
TRBV28 | NA | ASSRNTGKGYT
TRBV28 | TRBD1 | ASSLPSTGGKPQH
TRBV5-1 | NA | ASSSRDNYNSPLH
TRBV27 | NA | ASSLNKDLGEKLF
TRBV29-1 | NA | SVGRDNEQF
TRBV6-2/TRBV6-3 | NA | ASSYSISQTGYT
TRBV19 | TRBD1 | ASSPQTGHTGELF
TRBV6-5 | TRBD1 | ASRTGAYEQY
TRBV7-2 | NA | ASSLGAARQETQY
TRBV11-3 | NA | ASSAGQNYGYT
TRBV6-5 | NA | ASERRSSGANVLT
TRBV19 | TRBD1 | ASNPTGGNNSPLH
TRBV4-1 | NA | ASSQALPETQY
TRBV29-1 | TRBD1 | SVENRGLVQETQY
TRBV10-3 | TRBD1 | AISEGQAGGYEQY
TRBV19 | NA | ASSTTRDTGELF
TRBV7-8 | NA | ASSLNRAGTEAF
TRBV5-1 | NA | ASSLATGLTYNSPLH
TRBV4-3 | NA | ASSQGESLRLTDTQY
TRBV12-5 | NA | ASGFSGAGNTIY
TRBV11-2 | TRBD1 | ASSLAGDSQETQY
TRBV4-1 | TRBD1 | ASSPGTGAHYEQY
TRBV5-1 | TRBD2 | ASSSSGGADTQY
TRBV6-1 | NA | ASSVLLGTVTDTQY
TRBV30 | NA | AWSNRVGRKNTEAF
TRBV5-1 | NA | ASSLNTGLYGYT
TRBV18 | TRBD2 | ASSPPLAGGNEQF
TRBV19 | TRBD1 | ASSAKPDRGREKLF
TRBV7-9 | NA | ASSLILTGNYGYT
TRBV11-2 | NA | ASSPQGYSNQPQH
TRBV7-2 | TRBD2 | ASSFSTRGGYEQY
TRBV19 | TRBD1 | ASSFQDRASRKLF
TRBV6-1 | TRBD1 | ASSEALDRDYEQY
TRBV5-1 | TRBD2 | ASSLEILAGGLSYEQY
TRBV18 | NA | ASSRNRDNGLF
TRBV7-9 | TRBD1 | ASSLGQGPMSGYT
TRBV5-1 | TRBD1 | ASSLDRGTTQY
TRBV6-2/TRBV6-3 | NA | ASSHGDNSLYEQY
TRBV29-1 | TRBD2 | SVEELAAYNEQF
TRBV7-9 | TRBD1 | ASSSPGQGVAGELF
TRBV18 | TRBD2 | ASSGGTSPTDTQY
TRBV5-6 | TRBD1 | ASSPGTGSYNSPLH
TRBV27 | TRBD1 | ASSPGQGPSSYNEQF
TRBV19 | TRBD2 | ASSSGTGGPIDTQY
TRBV27 | NA | ASSSITGSKNNEQY
TRBV29-1 | TRBD1 | SVTLGTGGTEAF
TRBV12-3/TRBV12-4 | TRBD2 | ASSTSGSGEQF
TRBV7-2 | TRBD1 | ASSLRTGRDF
TRBV5-4 | NA | ASSWGPSGRNTEAF
TRBV14 | NA | ASSPFTEQGRYEQY
TRBV14 | TRBD1 | ASSYRGSSYEQY